This T cell receptor beta chain came from a study of PD-L1 blockade in urothelial cancer. Synthetic TCR analog templates were spiked into each PCR. The repertoire was sequenced with immunoSEQ multiplex PCR; TCRdb's copy has only in-frame clones and lacks some. The sample yields under 120,000 clones, about 85% seen once. V was clipped by 4 bases and J by 2 bases; unmatched bases: 5. CDR1 is SGHNT, CDR2 YENEEA, per germline. The CDR3 extends over 17 amino acids. This TCR was sampled from a man between 50 and 59 years old with urothelial cancer. This material consisted of PBMCs, taken around atezolizumab (anti-PD-L1) treatment. This chain connects TRBV11-3 to TRBJ2-6; 10 bases line up with TRBD1. CDR3: CASSSGQGKPGANVLTF. The CDR3 DNA reads as TGTGCCAGCAGCTCGGGACAGGGGAAGCCTGGGGCCAACGTCCTGACTTTC. The whole variable domain, filled in from reference TRBV11-3 and TRBJ2-6, reads EAGVVQSPRYKIIEKKQPVAFWCNPISGHNTLYWYLQNLGQGPELLIRYENEEAVDDSQLPKDRFSAERLKGVDSTLKIQPAELGDSAVYLCASSSGQGKPGANVLTFGAGSRLTVL.